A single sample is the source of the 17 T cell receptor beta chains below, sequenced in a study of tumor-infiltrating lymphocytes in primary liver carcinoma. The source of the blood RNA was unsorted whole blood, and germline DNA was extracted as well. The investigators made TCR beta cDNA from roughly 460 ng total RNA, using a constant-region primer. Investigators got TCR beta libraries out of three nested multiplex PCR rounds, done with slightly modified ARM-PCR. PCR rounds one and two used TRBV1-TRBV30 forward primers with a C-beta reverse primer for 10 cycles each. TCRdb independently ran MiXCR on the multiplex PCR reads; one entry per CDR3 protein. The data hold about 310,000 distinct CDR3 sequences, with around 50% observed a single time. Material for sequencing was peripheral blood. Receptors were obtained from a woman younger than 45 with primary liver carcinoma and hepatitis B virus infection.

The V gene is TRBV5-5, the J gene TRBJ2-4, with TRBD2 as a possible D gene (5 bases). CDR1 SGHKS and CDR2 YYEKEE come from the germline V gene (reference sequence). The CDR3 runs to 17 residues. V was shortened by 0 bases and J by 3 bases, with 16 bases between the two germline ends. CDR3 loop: CASSLVARGGGKNIQYF. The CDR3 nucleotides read TGTGCCAGCAGCTTGGTCGCTAGAGGAGGAGGCAAAAACATTCAGTACTTC.

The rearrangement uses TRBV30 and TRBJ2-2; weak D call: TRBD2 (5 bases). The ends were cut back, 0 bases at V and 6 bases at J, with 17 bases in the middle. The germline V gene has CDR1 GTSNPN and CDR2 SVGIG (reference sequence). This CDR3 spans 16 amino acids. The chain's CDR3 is CAWSVPSGSFSGELFF. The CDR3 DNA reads TGTGCCTGGAGTGTACCGAGCGGCTCGTTCTCCGGGGAGCTGTTTTTT.

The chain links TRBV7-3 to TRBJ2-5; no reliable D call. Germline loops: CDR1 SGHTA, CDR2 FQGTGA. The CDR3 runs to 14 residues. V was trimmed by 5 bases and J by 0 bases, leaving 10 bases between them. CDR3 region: CASSPTPDQETQYF. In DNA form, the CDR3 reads TGTGCCAGCAGCCCGACACCAGACCAAGAGACCCAGTACTTC.

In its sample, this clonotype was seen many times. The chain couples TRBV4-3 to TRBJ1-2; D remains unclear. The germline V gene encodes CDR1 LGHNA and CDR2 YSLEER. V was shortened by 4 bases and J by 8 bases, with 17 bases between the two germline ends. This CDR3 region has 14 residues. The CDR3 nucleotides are TGCGCCAGCAGCCCCGGACTCGGAGGCGACGGCTACACCTTC. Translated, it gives CASSPGLGGDGYTF.

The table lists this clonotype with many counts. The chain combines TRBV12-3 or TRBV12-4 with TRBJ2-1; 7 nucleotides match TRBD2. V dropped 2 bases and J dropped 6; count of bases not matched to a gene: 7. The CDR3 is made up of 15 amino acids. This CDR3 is CASSLISGTLNEQFF. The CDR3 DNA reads TGTGCCAGCAGTTTAATCAGCGGGACCCTCAATGAGCAGTTCTTC.

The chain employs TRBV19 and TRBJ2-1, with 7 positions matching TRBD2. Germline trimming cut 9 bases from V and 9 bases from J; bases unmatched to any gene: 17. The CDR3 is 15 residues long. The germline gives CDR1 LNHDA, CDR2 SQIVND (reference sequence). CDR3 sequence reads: CASSSPGGRSGEQFF. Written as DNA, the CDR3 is TGTGCCAGCAGTTCCCCGGGCGGGAGATCGGGTGAGCAGTTCTTC. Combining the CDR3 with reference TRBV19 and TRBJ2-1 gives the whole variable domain DGGITQSPKYLFRKEGQNVTLSCEQNLNHDAMYWYRQDPGQGLRLIYYSQIVNDFQKGDIAEGYSVSREKKESFPLTVTSAQKNPTAFYLCASSSPGGRSGEQFFGPGTRLTVL.

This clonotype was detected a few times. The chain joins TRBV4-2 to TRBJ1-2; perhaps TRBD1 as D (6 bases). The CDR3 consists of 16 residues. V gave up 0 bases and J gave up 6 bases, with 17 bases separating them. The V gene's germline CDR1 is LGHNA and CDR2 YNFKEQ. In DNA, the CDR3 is TGTGCCAGCAGCCAAGAAAACCGGCAGGGGTGGAATGGCTACACCTTC. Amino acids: CASSQENRQGWNGYTF.

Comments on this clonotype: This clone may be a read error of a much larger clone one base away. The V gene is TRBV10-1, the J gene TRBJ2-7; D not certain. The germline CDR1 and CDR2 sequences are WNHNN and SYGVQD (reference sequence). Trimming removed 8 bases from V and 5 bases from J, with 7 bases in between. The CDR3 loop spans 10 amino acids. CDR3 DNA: TGCGCCAGCGGTGGGAACGAGCAGTACTTC. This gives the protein CASGGNEQYF.

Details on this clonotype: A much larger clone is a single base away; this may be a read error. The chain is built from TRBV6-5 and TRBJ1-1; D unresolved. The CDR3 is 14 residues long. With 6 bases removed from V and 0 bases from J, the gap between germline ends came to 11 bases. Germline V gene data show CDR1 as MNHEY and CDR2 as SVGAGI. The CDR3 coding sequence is TGTGCCAGCAGCACCGGACGGGTGAACACTGAAGCTTTCTTT. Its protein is CASSTGRVNTEAFF.

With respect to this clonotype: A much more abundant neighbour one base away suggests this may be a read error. The CDR3 DNA sequence: TGTGCCTCCCCCCCCGGGCTCGGGGAGGGGCAGTACTTC. Amino acid sequence: CASPPGLGEGQYF. This chain joins TRBV6-1 and TRBJ2-7; 7 bases fit TRBD2. From germline, CDR1 is MNHNS and CDR2 SASEGT. This CDR3 comprises 13 residues. Trimming cost V 11 bases and J 9 bases; bases outside gene matches: 16.

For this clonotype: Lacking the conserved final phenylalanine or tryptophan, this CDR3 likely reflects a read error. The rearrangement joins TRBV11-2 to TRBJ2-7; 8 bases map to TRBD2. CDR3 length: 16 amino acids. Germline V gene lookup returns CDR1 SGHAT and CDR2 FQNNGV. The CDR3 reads CASSLGQLADATEQYL. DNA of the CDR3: TGTGCCAGTAGCTTAGGGCAACTAGCGGATGCTACCGAGCAGTACTTA.

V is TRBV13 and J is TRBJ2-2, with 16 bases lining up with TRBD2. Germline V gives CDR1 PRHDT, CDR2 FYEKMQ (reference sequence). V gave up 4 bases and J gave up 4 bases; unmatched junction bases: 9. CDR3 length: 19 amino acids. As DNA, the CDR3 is TGTGCCAGCAGCTCCCAGGGACTAGCGGGAGGGCCTGGCACCGGGGAGCTGTTTTTT. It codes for CASSSQGLAGGPGTGELFF.

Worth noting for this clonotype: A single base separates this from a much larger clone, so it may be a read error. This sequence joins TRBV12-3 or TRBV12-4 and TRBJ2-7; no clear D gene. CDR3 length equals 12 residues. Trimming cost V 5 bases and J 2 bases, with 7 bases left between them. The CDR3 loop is CASSRNAYEQYF. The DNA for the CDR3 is TGTGCCAGCAGTCGGAATGCCTACGAGCAGTACTTC.

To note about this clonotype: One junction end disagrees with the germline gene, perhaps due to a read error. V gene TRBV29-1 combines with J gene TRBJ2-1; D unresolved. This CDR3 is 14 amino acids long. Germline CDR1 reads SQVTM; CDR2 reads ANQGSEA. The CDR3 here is CIVPIRSSYNEQFF. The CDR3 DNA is TGTATCGTTCCCATCCGGAGCTCCTACAATGAGCAGTTCTTC.

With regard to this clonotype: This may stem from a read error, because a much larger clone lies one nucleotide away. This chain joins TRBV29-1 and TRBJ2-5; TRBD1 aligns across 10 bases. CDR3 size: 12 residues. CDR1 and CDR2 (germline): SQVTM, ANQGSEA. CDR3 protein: CSVRTGGETPYF. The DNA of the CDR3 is TGCAGCGTAAGGACAGGGGGGGAGACCCCGTACTTC.

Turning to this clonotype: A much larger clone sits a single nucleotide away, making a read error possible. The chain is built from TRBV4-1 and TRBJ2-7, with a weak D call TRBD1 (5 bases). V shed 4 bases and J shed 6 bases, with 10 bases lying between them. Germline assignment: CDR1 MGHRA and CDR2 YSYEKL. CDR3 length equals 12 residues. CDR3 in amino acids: CASSRAGSEQYF. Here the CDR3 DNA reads TGCGCCAGCAGCCGAGCAGGGTCCGAGCAGTACTTC.

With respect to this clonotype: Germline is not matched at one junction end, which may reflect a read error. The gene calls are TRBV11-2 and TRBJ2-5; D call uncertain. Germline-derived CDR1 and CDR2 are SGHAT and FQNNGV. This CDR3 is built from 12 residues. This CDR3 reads CASSLDLEIQYF. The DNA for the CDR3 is TGTGCCAGCAGCTTAGATTTGGAGATCCAGTATTTC.